Below are 3 T cell receptor beta chains sequenced from a single sample in a study of identical twins. MiXCR was run by TCRdb on the 5' RACE reads, yielding one entry per CDR3 protein. The table shows under 350,000 distinct CDR3 sequences, with just under 9.5% occurring only once. This same sample was also part of a study on yellow fever vaccine responses in identical twins.

The sequencing sample was made of CD8+ T cells sorted from blood. These receptors were taken from a woman aged 18-30 years in good health.

This clonotype was observed a few times. The chain recombines TRBV2 with TRBJ2-7; 11 bases agree with TRBD2. The CDR3 extends over 15 amino acids. CDR1 and CDR2 from the germline V gene are SNHLY and FYNNEI. J was trimmed by 1 base and V by 6 bases; bases with no gene match: 5. As DNA, the CDR3 is TGTGCCAGCAGAGTCACTAGCGGGAGTTCCTACGAGCAGTACTTC. Its protein product is CASRVTSGSSYEQYF.

This clonotype was counted ten times or more. The CDR3 DNA reads TGCGCCAGCAGCCAACAAACAGGGGCCTCCTACGAGCAGTACTTC. Amino acid sequence: CASSQQTGASYEQYF. The chain combines TRBV4-3 with TRBJ2-7; 7 nucleotides agree with TRBD1. Trimming at V came to 2 bases and at J to 0 bases, leaving 4 bases not matched to a gene. The CDR3 has 15 amino acids. Germline V gene lookup returns CDR1 LGHNA and CDR2 YSLEER.

The chain recombines TRBV6-1 with TRBJ1-5; possibly TRBD1 for D (6 bases). The germline V gene has CDR1 MNHNS and CDR2 SASEGT. This CDR3 contains 15 residues. V was trimmed by 6 bases and J by 4 bases, leaving 16 bases between them. The DNA of the CDR3 is TGTGCCAGCAGCCCCCGGGAGGGGGTTAATCAGCCCCAGCATTTT. This encodes CASSPREGVNQPQHF.